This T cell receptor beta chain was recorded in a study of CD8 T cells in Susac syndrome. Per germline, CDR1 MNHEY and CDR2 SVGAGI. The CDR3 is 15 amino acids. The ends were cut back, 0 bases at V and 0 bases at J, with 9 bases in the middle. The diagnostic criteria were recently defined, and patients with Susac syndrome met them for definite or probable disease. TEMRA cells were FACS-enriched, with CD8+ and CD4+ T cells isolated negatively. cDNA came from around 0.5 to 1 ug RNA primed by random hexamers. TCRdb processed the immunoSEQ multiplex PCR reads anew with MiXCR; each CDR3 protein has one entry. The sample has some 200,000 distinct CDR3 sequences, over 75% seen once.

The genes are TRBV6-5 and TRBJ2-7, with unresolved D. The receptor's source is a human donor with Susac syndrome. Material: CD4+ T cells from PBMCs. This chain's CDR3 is CASSYSKRVSYEQYF. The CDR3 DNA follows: TGTGCCAGCAGTTACTCGAAACGGGTCTCCTACGAGCAGTACTTC.